Reported below is one TCR beta chain. Its antigen is unknown. No base qualities exist here, and no much larger clone lies one base off it. Read against the paper, the sample's treatment or condition label means: 19 received Ad26.COV2.S at low or high dose, single or two shots; roughly five received placebo; per-sample allocation not given. Repertoires of vaccine and placebo recipients were sequenced from samples collected on day 63 after the first injection. Cohort 1b enrolled some 25 adults aged 18-55 years at a single site in Boston, USA, between 29 July and 7 August 2020. Ad26.COV2.S was a replication-incompetent adenovirus type 26 vector that expressed a prefusion-stabilized SARS-CoV-2 spike protein derived from the original Wuhan strain. The immunoSEQ Assay was used to sequence TCRbeta CDR3 regions. After extraction, genomic DNA underwent amplification by bias-controlled multiplex PCR, followed by high-throughput sequencing. Under the source paper's analysis protocol: To quantify the absolute abundance of every unique TCRbeta CDR3 region, sequences were collapsed and filtered. T cell fraction was estimated by normalizing TCRbeta template counts to usable DNA, which was measured by amplifying reference genes present in all nucleated cells. Repertoire TCRs were annotated as SARS-CoV-2-specific by exact matching of V gene, CDR3 amino acid sequence and J gene to a known reactive TCR set. The reference SARS-CoV-2 TCR set was derived from MIRA and filtered for enrichment in COVID-19-positive ImmuneCODE repertoires, a step that removed public or cross-reactive TCRs. Using the MIRA antigens, annotated TCRs were further analysed by specific ORF or by position within an ORF. Breadth was defined as annotated unique rearrangements over total unique productive rearrangements; depth was the summed frequency of those rearrangements. Group comparisons of TCR breadth used two-sided Wilcoxon rank-sum tests. The table comes from immuneACCESS by way of TCRdb, which keeps in-frame sequences with V and J called. Part of the clones is missing from these tables; in studies checked, under half for an unresolved V gene and the rest for unknown reasons. V and J calls and clone size come straight from that table; D and trimming were deduced from the DNA. Within this sample are 510,000 or so clones, with 87% of them counted one time only. The ten top clones hold roughly 13% of the sample.

These data originate in a study of Ad26.COV2.S vaccination and SARS-CoV-2 variants listed by TCRdb under 2021. Concerning the study at large: Donors in the vaccine arm were drawn from COV1001, a multicentre, randomized, double-blind, placebo-controlled phase I-IIa trial testing Ad26.COV2.S in healthy adults. Ad26.COV2.S was administered intramuscularly at 5 x 10^10 or 1 x 10^11 viral particles, either as a single shot or as two shots given 56 days apart. TCRbeta repertoire sequencing was used to assess the specificity and breadth of SARS-CoV-2-reactive T cell receptors after Ad26.COV2.S vaccination. Throughout the experiments and outcome assessment, investigators stayed blinded to trial group allocation. The TCR-sequenced set comprised around 30 samples: approximately 19 Ad26.COV2.S vaccine recipients, 5 placebo recipients and 8 SARS-CoV-2 convalescent individuals. Trial participants were randomized into five groups of five, in which low-dose or high-dose Ad26.COV2.S was given once or twice, or placebo was given on both occasions. Broad study findings and their caveats: Comparing responses between vaccine doses or regimens was not something the study was powered to do. After vaccination, spike-specific CD8+ and CD4+ T cell responses were reported to show substantial breadth. The authors noted that total T cell responses may have been underestimated by the TCR breadth and depth analyses. Vaccine and placebo recipients had similar non-spike TCR breadth, a finding consistent with the vaccine containing only spike. Compared with placebo recipients, Ad26.COV2.S recipients showed higher spike-specific TCR breadth (P = 0.0014).

Including cysteine and phenylalanine, the CDR3 has 14 amino acids. Solely the CDR3 DNA is kept, with 42 bases framed from the first base. V is shortened by 5 bases, J by 4 bases, and the region joining them spans 14 bases. The germline V gene (reference sequence) gives CDR1 as MNHEY and CDR2 as SMNVEV. This TCR was recovered from a person aged 18 to 65 who received the Ad26.COV2.S COVID-19 vaccine or a placebo. Source: peripheral blood, taken in a trial of Ad26.COV2.S vaccine versus placebo. Recombination linked TRBV27 to TRBJ1-1, with no confidently assigned D gene. The DNA sequence reads TGTGCCAGCAGTGTGCGGGCATGGGGCACTGAAGCTTTCTTT. Protein translation: CASSVRAWGTEAFF.